The 31 T cell receptor beta chains reported below all come from one sample, sequenced in a study of CD8+CD57+ T cells in acquired aplastic anemia. TCR beta VDJ combinations and CDR3 sequences were profiled from genomic DNA. TCRdb reanalysed the reads using MiXCR and keeps one entry per CDR3 protein. The repertoire holds 150,000 to 200,000 distinct CDR3 sequences, 45% to 60% seen once, with under 15% in the top ten. Sequenced patients had shown CD8+CD57+ cell expansion by flow cytometry. Sample: sorted CD4+, CD8+, or CD8+CD57+ T cells (not recorded which) from PBMCs. Every receptor here comes from a human donor with aplastic anemia.

The V call is TRBV19, the J call TRBJ2-4, with D hard to call. This CDR3 contains 14 residues. Germline CDR1 LNHDA, CDR2 SQIVND (reference sequence). The V end was cut by 6 bases, the J end by 4 bases, with 13 bases between. The CDR3 is CASSGFVEKNIQYF. The CDR3 nucleotides read TGTGCCAGTAGCGGATTCGTCGAGAAAAACATTCAGTACTTC. Based on the CDR3 plus reference TRBV19 and TRBJ2-4, the full variable domain is DGGITQSPKYLFRKEGQNVTLSCEQNLNHDAMYWYRQDPGQGLRLIYYSQIVNDFQKGDIAEGYSVSREKKESFPLTVTSAQKNPTAFYLCASSGFVEKNIQYFGAGTRLSVL.

On this clonotype: Being one base from a much bigger clone, this may be a read error. The rearrangement uses TRBV20-1 and TRBJ1-1; maybe TRBD1 (6 bases). The V and J ends lost 1 base and 3 bases respectively, with 6 bases between them. The germline V gene encodes CDR1 DFQATT and CDR2 SNEGSKA (reference sequence). The CDR3 is 12 amino acids. The CDR3: CSARAGDTEAFF. CDR3 in DNA: TGCAGTGCTAGAGCAGGGGACACTGAAGCTTTCTTT.

This clonotype has at least ten counts. CDR3 sequence (DNA): TGTGCCAGTAGTGCCGGTCAAGTTGGCAATGAGCAGTTCTTC. Its protein product is CASSAGQVGNEQFF. The chain is built from TRBV19 and TRBJ2-1; no definite D call. The germline gives CDR1 LNHDA, CDR2 SQIVND (reference sequence). Trimming stripped 5 bases from V and 6 bases from J, with 14 bases between. This CDR3 is built from 14 residues. The whole variable domain, remainder taken from reference TRBV19 and TRBJ2-1, is DGGITQSPKYLFRKEGQNVTLSCEQNLNHDAMYWYRQDPGQGLRLIYYSQIVNDFQKGDIAEGYSVSREKKESFPLTVTSAQKNPTAFYLCASSAGQVGNEQFFGPGTRLTVL.

This clonotype was observed a handful of times. V gene TRBV29-1 combines with J gene TRBJ1-1, with D unclear. V gave up 7 bases and J gave up 5 bases, with 14 bases separating them. This CDR3 is 12 amino acids long. In germline, CDR1 is SQVTM, CDR2 ANQGSEA. The CDR3 region is CSARTSGTEAFF. For the CDR3, the DNA is TGCAGCGCTAGGACTTCGGGGACTGAAGCTTTCTTT.

This clonotype was picked up many times. This chain joins TRBV2 and TRBJ2-7; 7 bases fit TRBD1. The germline V gene encodes CDR1 SNHLY and CDR2 FYNNEI. V was clipped by 4 bases and J by 2 bases; unmatched bases: 8. CDR3 length: 15 amino acids. This chain's CDR3 is CASSGGQTSTYEQYF. For the CDR3, the DNA is TGTGCCAGCAGTGGGGGACAGACTTCAACCTACGAGCAGTACTTC. The variable domain in full, completed from reference TRBV2 and TRBJ2-7, reads EPEVTQTPSHQVTQMGQEVILRCVPISNHLYFYWYRQILGQKVEFLVSFYNNEISEKSEIFDDQFSVERPDGSNFTLKIRSTKLEDSAMYFCASSGGQTSTYEQYFGPGTRLTVT.

The table lists this clonotype with a few counts. V and J are TRBV12-3 or TRBV12-4 and TRBJ1-1; perhaps TRBD1 as D (6 bases). V lost 3 bases to trimming and J lost 4 bases, with 12 bases between them. This CDR3 comprises 14 residues. The CDR3: CASSLITGTTEAFF. The CDR3 bases are TGTGCCAGCAGTTTGATCACAGGGACCACTGAAGCTTTCTTT.

Ten or more counts support this clonotype. The V and J genes are TRBV19 and TRBJ2-3, with 11 bases fitting TRBD2. The CDR3 extends over 18 amino acids. CDR1 LNHDA and CDR2 SQIVND come from the germline V gene (reference sequence). The V segment lost 8 bases and the J segment 6 bases; nucleotides outside the gene matches: 19. The CDR3 coding sequence is TGTGCCAGTCGGGTTAGCGGGGGGGCTAAATTCATCGGGGATACGCAGTATTTT. Its protein is CASRVSGGAKFIGDTQYF.

The V and J genes are TRBV12-3 or TRBV12-4 and TRBJ1-1; D gene ambiguous. The CDR3 spans 17 residues. The V end lost 7 bases, the J end lost 4 bases, and 25 bases lay between the germline ends. CDR3 region: CASTPGLSLQSGTEAFF. In DNA, the CDR3 is TGTGCCAGCACCCCGGGGTTGTCCCTTCAGTCGGGCACTGAAGCTTTCTTT.

This clonotype was counted only a few times. Written as DNA, the CDR3 is TGTGCCAGAGGGGAATTTGAAGCTAACTATGGCTACACCTTC. Translated: CARGEFEANYGYTF. This chain links TRBV25-1 with TRBJ1-2, with D perhaps TRBD1 (5 bases). CDR1 and CDR2 (germline): MGHDK, SYGVNS. The V gene lost 9 bases and the J gene lost 0 bases, with 14 bases spanning the gap. The CDR3 totals 14 residues.

This clonotype has a count of ten or more. The chain carries TRBV7-3 and TRBJ2-2, with D possibly being TRBD2 (5 bases). V was shortened by 5 bases and J by 4 bases, with 17 bases between the two germline ends. Germline loops: CDR1 SGHTA, CDR2 FQGTGA. This CDR3 spans 16 amino acids. The DNA for the CDR3 is TGTGCCAGCAGCCCCAACAGCTACGCGGGCACCGGGGAGCTGTTTTTT. Amino acid sequence: CASSPNSYAGTGELFF.

This rearrangement joins TRBV19 to TRBJ1-2, with TRBD1 matching over 7 bases. This CDR3 region has 14 residues. Germline CDR1 reads LNHDA; CDR2 reads SQIVND (reference sequence). V was pared by 7 bases and J by 7 bases, with 12 bases of the junction left unmatched. CDR3 region: CASTTATGPFGYTF. DNA for the CDR3: TGTGCCAGTACCACCGCGACAGGGCCCTTTGGCTACACCTTC.

This clonotype was seen at least ten times. The V call is TRBV5-6, the J call TRBJ2-2; D gene unclear. Trimming stripped 5 bases from V and 0 bases from J, with 11 bases between. Germline V gives CDR1 SGHDT, CDR2 YYEEEE. The CDR3 totals 15 residues. The CDR3: CASRSIESNTGELFF. CDR3 in DNA: TGTGCCAGCAGGTCCATAGAGTCGAACACCGGGGAGCTGTTTTTT.

This clonotype showed up many times. CDR3 protein: CASSDTGSLDEKLFF. The CDR3, as DNA: TGCGCCAGCAGTGATACAGGGAGTTTGGATGAAAAACTGTTTTTT. V usage is TRBV10-1 and J usage is TRBJ1-4; D is possibly TRBD1 (6 bases). CDR3 length: 15 residues. The germline gives CDR1 WNHNN, CDR2 SYGVQD (reference sequence). The V end lost 3 bases, the J end lost 6 bases, and 14 bases lay between the germline ends.

The chain joins TRBV5-1 to TRBJ2-3; weak D call: TRBD2 (6 bases). The ends were cut back, 6 bases at V and 1 base at J, with 15 bases in the middle. The CDR3 extends over 15 amino acids. Germline values: CDR1 SGHRS, CDR2 YFSETQ. The CDR3 coding sequence is TGCGCCAGCACCCTTGCGGGGCTCGGCACAGATACGCAGTATTTT. Amino acid sequence: CASTLAGLGTDTQYF.

This chain uses TRBV5-1 with TRBJ1-1, with D possibly TRBD1 on 5 matching bases. CDR3 length equals 14 residues. Germline values: CDR1 SGHRS, CDR2 YFSETQ. The ends were cut back, 4 bases at V and 8 bases at J, with 18 bases in the middle. For the CDR3, the DNA is TGCGCCAGCAGCCCTGGGTGGGACCGAAACGAAGCTTTCTTT. Amino acid sequence: CASSPGWDRNEAFF.

This clonotype has ten or more counts. The chain recombines TRBV3-1 with TRBJ1-6, with 7 bases matching TRBD1. This CDR3 contains 16 residues. Losses at the gene ends were 3 bases for V and 8 bases for J; bases not matched to a gene: 10. CDR1 and CDR2 (germline): LGHDT, YNNKEL (reference sequence). The CDR3 DNA reads as TGTGCCAGCAGCCACAGCGCTCAGCAGGGGGATTCACCCCTCCACTTT. Amino acid sequence: CASSHSAQQGDSPLHF.

This clonotype has just a few counts. The chain has TRBV6-1 and TRBJ1-5; 8 bases agree with TRBD1. Trimming removed 7 bases from V and 0 bases from J; junction bases left unmatched: 5. The CDR3 covers 15 residues. Germline V CDR1 and CDR2: MNHNS, SASEGT. In DNA, the CDR3 is TGTGCCAGCAAGGGGGACAGGTATAGCAATCAGCCCCAGCATTTT. Translation: CASKGDRYSNQPQHF.

Remarks on this clonotype: One junction end does not reproduce the germline sequence, and a read error may be involved. The chain carries TRBV5-1 and TRBJ2-7; perhaps TRBD2 as D (6 bases). This CDR3 spans 13 amino acids. The germline V gene has CDR1 SGHRS and CDR2 YFSETQ. CDR3 sequence: CASSLAMDYEQYF. The CDR3 region has the DNA TGCGCCAGCAGCTTGGCGATGGACTACGAGCAGTATTTC.

In its sample, this clonotype was seen many times. The chain recombines TRBV29-1 with TRBJ2-5; D possibly uses TRBD1 or TRBD2 (6 bases each). Germline V gene lookup returns CDR1 SQVTM and CDR2 ANQGSEA. Trimming stripped 3 bases from V and 2 bases from J, with 13 bases between. The CDR3 runs to 14 residues. This CDR3 reads CSVEDGGPQETQYF. The CDR3 region has the DNA TGCAGCGTTGAGGACGGGGGCCCTCAAGAGACCCAGTACTTC.

This clonotype was detected only a few times. The chain uses TRBV6-2 or TRBV6-3 and TRBJ2-3; TRBD2 matches 8 bases. The ends lost 4 bases at V and 1 base at J; junction bases unmatched: 4. The CDR3 covers 15 residues. CDR1 is MNHEY and CDR2 is SVGEGT in the germline V gene. The chain's CDR3 is CASSSAGAGTDTQYF. CDR3 DNA sequence: TGTGCCAGCAGTTCAGCGGGGGCGGGCACAGATACGCAGTATTTT.

The V call is TRBV29-1, the J call TRBJ1-4, with no clear D. The germline V gene encodes CDR1 SQVTM and CDR2 ANQGSEA. The V end lost 6 bases, the J end lost 3 bases, and 11 bases lay between the germline ends. The CDR3 covers 13 residues. The CDR3: CSVKREANEKLFF. The DNA of the CDR3 is TGCAGCGTGAAGCGAGAGGCTAATGAAAAACTGTTTTTT.

This clonotype came up many times. V is TRBV5-4 and J is TRBJ2-3; 10 bases align to TRBD1. Germline V gene sequence: CDR1 SGHNT, CDR2 YYREEE (reference sequence). The CDR3 contains 17 residues. The V segment lost 3 bases and the J segment 1 base; nucleotides outside the gene matches: 8. The CDR3 loop is CASSSKGQGGRTDTQYF. Written as DNA, the CDR3 is TGTGCCAGCAGCTCCAAAGGACAGGGGGGACGCACAGATACGCAGTATTTT.

The chain is built from TRBV20-1 and TRBJ2-5; 11 nucleotides match TRBD2. The CDR3 totals 15 residues. The V gene's germline CDR1 is DFQATT and CDR2 SNEGSKA (reference sequence). V lost 3 bases to trimming and J lost 2 bases; unmatched junction nucleotides: 5. CDR3: CSARPGLAVQETQYF. The CDR3 region has the DNA TGCAGTGCTAGGCCGGGACTAGCGGTACAAGAGACCCAGTACTTC.

This clonotype was picked up many times. The chain combines TRBV19 with TRBJ2-5; D unresolved. CDR1 is LNHDA and CDR2 is SQIVND in the germline V gene (reference sequence). V lost 1 base and J lost 1, with 7 bases in between. This CDR3 region has 14 residues. The CDR3 nucleotides are TGTGCCAGTAGTATAGGTGGGTCCCAAGAGACCCAGTACTTC. Protein: CASSIGGSQETQYF.

This clonotype was counted many times. J is TRBJ1-2 and V is TRBV19, with TRBD1 as a possible D gene (5 bases). Germline V lookup: CDR1 LNHDA, CDR2 SQIVND (reference sequence). The CDR3 extends over 12 amino acids. The germline V and J ends were trimmed by 5 bases and 8 bases, with 12 bases remaining between them. This CDR3 reads CASSPMGGGYTF. CDR3 bases: TGTGCCAGTAGTCCAATGGGGGGAGGCTACACCTTC.

This chain uses TRBV2 with TRBJ2-7; a possible D gene is TRBD2 (5 bases). The CDR3 sequence is 14 residues long. V lost 4 bases and J lost 3, with 13 bases in between. The germline V gene has CDR1 SNHLY and CDR2 FYNNEI. This chain's CDR3 is CASSVEVSDYEQYF. CDR3 sequence (DNA): TGTGCCAGCAGTGTGGAGGTAAGCGACTACGAGCAGTACTTC.

This clonotype turned up a few times. J is TRBJ1-1 and V is TRBV5-1; 9 positions agree with TRBD1. The germline V gene has CDR1 SGHRS and CDR2 YFSETQ. The J segment lost 6 bases and the V segment lost 7 bases, leaving 16 bases of the junction unmatched. There are 16 residues in the CDR3. The CDR3 nucleotides are TGCGCCAGCGGGCCCGGCGGACAGGGGCTAGGCGCTGAAGCTTTCTTT. Encoded protein: CASGPGGQGLGAEAFF.

This clonotype was recorded a few times. DNA for the CDR3: TGTGCCAGCAGCCAAACTTGGGACACCATATATTTT. Protein product: CASSQTWDTIYF. The chain links TRBV7-2 to TRBJ1-3; no clear D gene. Germline V CDR1 and CDR2: SGHTA, FQGNSA. Trimming left V 5 bases short and J 8 bases short, with 10 bases between. The CDR3 runs to 12 residues.

This chain connects TRBV19 to TRBJ1-3; 7 nucleotides agree with TRBD1. The CDR3 has 16 amino acids. The ends lost 5 bases at V and 0 bases at J; junction bases unmatched: 7. CDR1 and CDR2 (germline): LNHDA, SQIVND (reference sequence). The CDR3: CASSGQGQNSGNTIYF. CDR3 nucleotide sequence: TGTGCCAGTAGTGGGCAGGGACAGAACTCTGGAAACACCATATATTTT.

The chain couples TRBV2 to TRBJ2-7; D perhaps matches TRBD1 (6 bases). The CDR3 contains 17 residues. Trimming took off 6 bases at V and 0 bases at J, with 21 bases between the two ends. Germline V gene data show CDR1 as SNHLY and CDR2 as FYNNEI. CDR3 nucleotide sequence: TGTGCCAGCAGGAAGGACAGTCAACAAGGGTACTCCTACGAGCAGTACTTC. It yields the protein CASRKDSQQGYSYEQYF.

The V gene is TRBV27, the J gene TRBJ2-2; 7 bases are shared with TRBD1. CDR1 MNHEY and CDR2 SMNVEV come from the germline V gene (reference sequence). Trimming removed 4 bases from V and 0 bases from J; junction bases left unmatched: 14. This CDR3 has 19 amino acids. CDR3 residues: CASSSRLTGNPANTGELFF. Written as DNA, the CDR3 is TGTGCCAGCAGTTCCCGATTGACAGGGAACCCCGCGAACACCGGGGAGCTGTTTTTT.